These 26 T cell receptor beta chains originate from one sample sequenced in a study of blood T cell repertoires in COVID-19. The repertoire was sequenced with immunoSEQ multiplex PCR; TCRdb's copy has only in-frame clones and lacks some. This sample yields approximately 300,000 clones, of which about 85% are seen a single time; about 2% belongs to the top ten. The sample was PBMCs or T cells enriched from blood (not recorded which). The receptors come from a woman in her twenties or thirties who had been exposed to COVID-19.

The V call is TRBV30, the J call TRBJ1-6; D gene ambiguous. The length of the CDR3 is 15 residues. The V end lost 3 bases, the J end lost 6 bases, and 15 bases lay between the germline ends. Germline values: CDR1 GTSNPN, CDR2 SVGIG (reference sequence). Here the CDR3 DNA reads TGTGCCTGGAGCACATCTACACGGGTTAATTCACCCCTCCACTTT. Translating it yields CAWSTSTRVNSPLHF.

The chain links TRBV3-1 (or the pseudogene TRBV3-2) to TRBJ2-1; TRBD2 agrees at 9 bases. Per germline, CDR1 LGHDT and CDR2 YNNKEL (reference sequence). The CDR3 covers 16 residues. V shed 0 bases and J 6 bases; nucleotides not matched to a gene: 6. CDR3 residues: CASSQDSAGGFNEQFF. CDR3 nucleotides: TGTGCCAGCAGCCAAGATTCAGCGGGGGGATTCAATGAGCAGTTCTTC.

CDR3 in amino acids: CARRDRTKIFRTGGNSPLHF. The CDR3 DNA reads TGTGCCAGGAGAGACAGGACGAAGATCTTTAGGACAGGAGGCAATTCACCCCTCCACTTT. The genes are TRBV19 and TRBJ1-6; 7 bases fit TRBD1. Germline V gene lookup returns CDR1 LNHDA and CDR2 SQIVND (reference sequence). This CDR3 is built from 20 residues. J was trimmed by 7 bases and V by 9 bases; bases with no gene match: 27. Drawing the rest from reference TRBV19 and TRBJ1-6, the complete variable domain is DGGITQSPKYLFRKEGQNVTLSCEQNLNHDAMYWYRQDPGQGLRLIYYSQIVNDFQKGDIAEGYSVSREKKESFPLTVTSAQKNPTAFYLCARRDRTKIFRTGGNSPLHFGNGTRLTVT.

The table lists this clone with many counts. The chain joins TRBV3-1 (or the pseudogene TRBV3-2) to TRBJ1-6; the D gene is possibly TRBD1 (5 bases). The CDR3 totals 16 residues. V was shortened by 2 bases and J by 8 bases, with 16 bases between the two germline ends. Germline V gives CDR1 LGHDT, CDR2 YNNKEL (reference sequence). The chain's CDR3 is CASSQLEGVRYSPLHF. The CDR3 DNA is TGTGCCAGCAGCCAACTGGAAGGGGTTCGATATTCACCCCTCCACTTT.

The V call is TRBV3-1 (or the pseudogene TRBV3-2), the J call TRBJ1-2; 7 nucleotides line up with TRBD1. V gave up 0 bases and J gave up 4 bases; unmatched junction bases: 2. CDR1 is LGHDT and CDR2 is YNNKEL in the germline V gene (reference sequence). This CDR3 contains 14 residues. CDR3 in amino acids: CASSQDRGLYGYTF. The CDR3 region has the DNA TGTGCCAGCAGCCAAGATAGGGGGCTCTATGGCTACACCTTC.

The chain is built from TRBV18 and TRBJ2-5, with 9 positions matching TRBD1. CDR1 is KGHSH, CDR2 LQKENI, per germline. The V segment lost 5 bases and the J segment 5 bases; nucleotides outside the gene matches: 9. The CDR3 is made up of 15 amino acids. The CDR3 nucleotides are TGTGCCAGCTCAAGACGGACAGGGGCATGGGAGACCCAGTACTTC. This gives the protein CASSRRTGAWETQYF. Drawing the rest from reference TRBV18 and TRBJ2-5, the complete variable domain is NAGVMQNPRHLVRRRGQEARLRCSPMKGHSHVYWYRQLPEEGLKFMVYLQKENIIDESGMPKERFSAEFPKEGPSILRIQQVVRGDSAAYFCASSRRTGAWETQYFGPGTRLLVL.

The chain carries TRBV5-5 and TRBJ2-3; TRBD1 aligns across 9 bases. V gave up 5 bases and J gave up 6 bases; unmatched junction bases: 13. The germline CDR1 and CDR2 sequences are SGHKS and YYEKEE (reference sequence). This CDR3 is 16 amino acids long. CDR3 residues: CASRTGQGIGLDTQYF. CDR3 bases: TGTGCCAGCAGGACGGGACAGGGTATAGGTCTGGATACGCAGTATTTT.

In DNA, the CDR3 is TGTGCCAGCAGCTTTTCCGGTGGCACAGATACGCAGTATTTT. Protein product: CASSFSGGTDTQYF. The chain combines TRBV9 with TRBJ2-3; no clear D gene. Germline V gene data show CDR1 as SGDLS and CDR2 as YYNGEE. Trimming cost V 4 bases and J 1 base, with 10 bases left between them. This CDR3 spans 14 amino acids.

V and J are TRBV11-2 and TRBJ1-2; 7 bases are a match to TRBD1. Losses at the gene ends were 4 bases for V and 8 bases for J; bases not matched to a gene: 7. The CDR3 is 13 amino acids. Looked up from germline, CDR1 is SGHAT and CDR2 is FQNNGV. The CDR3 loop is CASSSDRVRGYTF. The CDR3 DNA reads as TGTGCCAGCAGCTCCGACAGGGTCAGGGGCTACACCTTC.

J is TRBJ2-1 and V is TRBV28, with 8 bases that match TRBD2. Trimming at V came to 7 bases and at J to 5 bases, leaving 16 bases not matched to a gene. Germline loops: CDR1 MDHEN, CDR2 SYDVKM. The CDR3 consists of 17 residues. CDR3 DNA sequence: TGTGCCAGCATAGAAATAACGGCGGGAGGACCCCACAATGAGCAGTTCTTC. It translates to CASIEITAGGPHNEQFF.

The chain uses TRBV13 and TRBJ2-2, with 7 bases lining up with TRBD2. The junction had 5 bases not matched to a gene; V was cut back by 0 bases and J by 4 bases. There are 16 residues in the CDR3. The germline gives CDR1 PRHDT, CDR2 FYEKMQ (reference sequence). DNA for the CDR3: TGTGCCAGCAGCTTAGGCCGGGGGGTTCGCACCGGGGAGCTGTTTTTT. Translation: CASSLGRGVRTGELFF. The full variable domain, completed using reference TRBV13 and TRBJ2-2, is AAGVIQSPRHLIKEKRETATLKCYPIPRHDTVYWYQQGPGQDPQFLISFYEKMQSDKGSIPDRFSAQQFSDYHSELNMSSLELGDSALYFCASSLGRGVRTGELFFGEGSRLTVL.

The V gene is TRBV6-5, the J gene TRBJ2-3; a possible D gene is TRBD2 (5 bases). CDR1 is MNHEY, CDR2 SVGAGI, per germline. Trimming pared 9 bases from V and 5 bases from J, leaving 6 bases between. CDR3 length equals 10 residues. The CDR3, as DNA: TGTGCCAGTCGGGGAGATACGCAGTATTTT. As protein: CASRGDTQYF.

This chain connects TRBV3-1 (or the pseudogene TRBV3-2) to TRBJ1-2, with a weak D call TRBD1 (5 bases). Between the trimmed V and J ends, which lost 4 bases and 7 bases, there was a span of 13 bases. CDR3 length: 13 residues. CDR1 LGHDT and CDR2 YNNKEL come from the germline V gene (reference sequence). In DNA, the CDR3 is TGTGCCAGCAGCCGCGGGGGGGGTGGTGGCTACACCTTC. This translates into CASSRGGGGGYTF.

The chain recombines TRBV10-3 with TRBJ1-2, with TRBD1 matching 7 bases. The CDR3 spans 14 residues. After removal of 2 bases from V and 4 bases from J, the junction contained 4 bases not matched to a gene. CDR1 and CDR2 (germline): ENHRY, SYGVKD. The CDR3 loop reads CAISERGLGYGYTF. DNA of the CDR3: TGTGCCATCAGTGAGAGGGGGCTCGGCTATGGCTACACCTTC.

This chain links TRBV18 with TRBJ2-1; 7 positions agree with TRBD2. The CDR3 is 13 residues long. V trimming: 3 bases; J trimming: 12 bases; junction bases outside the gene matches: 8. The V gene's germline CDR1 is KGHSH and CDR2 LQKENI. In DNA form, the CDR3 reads TGTGCCAGCTCACCCCCGGGACTACAATTGCAGTTCTTC. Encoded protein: CASSPPGLQLQFF.

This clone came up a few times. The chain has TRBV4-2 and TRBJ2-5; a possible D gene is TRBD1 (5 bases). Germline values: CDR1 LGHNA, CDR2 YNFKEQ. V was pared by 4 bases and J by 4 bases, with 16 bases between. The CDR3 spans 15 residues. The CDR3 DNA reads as TGTGCCAGCAGCCGGACGTCGCAGGGATTAGAGACCCAGTACTTC. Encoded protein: CASSRTSQGLETQYF.

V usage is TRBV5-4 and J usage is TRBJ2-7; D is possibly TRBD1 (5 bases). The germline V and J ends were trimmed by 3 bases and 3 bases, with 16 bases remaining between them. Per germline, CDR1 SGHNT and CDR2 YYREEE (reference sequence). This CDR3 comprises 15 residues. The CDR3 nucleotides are TGTGCCAGCAGCTACCAGGGCAGGGATTTCTACGAGCAGTACTTC. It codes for CASSYQGRDFYEQYF.

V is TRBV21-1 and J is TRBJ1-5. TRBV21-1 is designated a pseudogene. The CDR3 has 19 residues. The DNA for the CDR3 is TGTGCCAGCAGCAAAGGGGGGGGCAGGGGAAAAGTAGGCAATCAGCCCCAGCATTTT. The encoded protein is CASSKGGGRGKVGNQPQHF.

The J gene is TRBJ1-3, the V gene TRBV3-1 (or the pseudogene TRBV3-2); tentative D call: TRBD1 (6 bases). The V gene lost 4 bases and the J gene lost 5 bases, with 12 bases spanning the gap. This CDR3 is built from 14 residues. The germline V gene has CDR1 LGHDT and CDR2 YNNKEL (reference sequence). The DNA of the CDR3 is TGTGCCAGCAGCCCTACTCAGGGGCGAAACACCATATATTTT. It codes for CASSPTQGRNTIYF.

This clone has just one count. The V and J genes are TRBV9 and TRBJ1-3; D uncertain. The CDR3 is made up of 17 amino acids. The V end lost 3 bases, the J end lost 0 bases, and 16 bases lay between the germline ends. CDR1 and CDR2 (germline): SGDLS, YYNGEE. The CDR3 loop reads CASSDRMGLNSGNTIYF. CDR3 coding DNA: TGTGCCAGCAGCGACCGTATGGGCCTTAACTCTGGAAACACCATATATTTT.

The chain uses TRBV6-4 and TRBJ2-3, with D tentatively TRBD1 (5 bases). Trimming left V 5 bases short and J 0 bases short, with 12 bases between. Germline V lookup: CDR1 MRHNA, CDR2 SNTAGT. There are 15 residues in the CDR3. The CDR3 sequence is CASSLSRASTDTQYF. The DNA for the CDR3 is TGTGCCAGCAGTCTTAGCAGGGCAAGCACAGATACGCAGTATTTT.

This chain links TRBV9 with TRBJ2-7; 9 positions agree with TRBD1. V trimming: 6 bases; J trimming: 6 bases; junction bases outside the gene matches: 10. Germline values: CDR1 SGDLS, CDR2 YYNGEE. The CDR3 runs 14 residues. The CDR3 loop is CASTPGTGLGEQYF. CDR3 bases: TGTGCCAGCACGCCTGGGACAGGGTTAGGCGAGCAGTACTTC.

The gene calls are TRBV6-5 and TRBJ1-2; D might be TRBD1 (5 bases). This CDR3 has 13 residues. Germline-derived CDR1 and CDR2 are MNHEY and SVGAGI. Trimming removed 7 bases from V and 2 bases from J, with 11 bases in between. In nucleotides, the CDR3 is TGTGCCAGCAATGGGGCGCCCAACTATGGCTACACCTTC. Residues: CASNGAPNYGYTF.

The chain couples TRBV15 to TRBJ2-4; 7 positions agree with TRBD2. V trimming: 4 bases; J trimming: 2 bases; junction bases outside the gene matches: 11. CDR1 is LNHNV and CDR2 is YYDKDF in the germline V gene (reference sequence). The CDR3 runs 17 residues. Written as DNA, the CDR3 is TGTGCCACCAGCAACCGGTCGGCGGGAGAAACCAAAAACATTCAGTACTTC. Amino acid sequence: CATSNRSAGETKNIQYF.

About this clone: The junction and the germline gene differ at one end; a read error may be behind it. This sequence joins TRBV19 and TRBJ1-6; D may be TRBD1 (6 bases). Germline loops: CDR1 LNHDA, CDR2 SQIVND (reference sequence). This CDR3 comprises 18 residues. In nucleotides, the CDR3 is TGTGCCAGTAAGCCAGGGTTACGGCAGGGGTTTTATACTTCACCCCTCCACTTT. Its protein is CASKPGLRQGFYTSPLHF.

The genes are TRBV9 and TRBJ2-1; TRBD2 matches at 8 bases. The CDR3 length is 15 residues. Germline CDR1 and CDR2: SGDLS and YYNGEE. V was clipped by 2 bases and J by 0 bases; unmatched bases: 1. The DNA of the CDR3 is TGTGCCAGCAGCGTTACTAGCGGCTCCTACAATGAGCAGTTCTTC. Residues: CASSVTSGSYNEQFF.